The 6 T cell receptor beta chains given below trace back to one sample, sequenced in a study of cytomegalovirus exposure and HLA in healthy donors. With 60 Vbeta and 13 Jbeta primers, the PCR was carried out. Method: immunoSEQ multiplex PCR; TCRdb's copy keeps in-frame clones and lacks some. The sample carries 200,000 to 250,000 clones, more than 75% recorded once. The source material was PBMCs. The receptors originated from a human donor in good health.

V and J are TRBV19 and TRBJ2-7; 13 nucleotides agree with TRBD2. Trimming cost V 5 bases and J 0 bases; bases outside gene matches: 4. CDR3 length equals 16 residues. From germline, CDR1 is LNHDA and CDR2 SQIVND (reference sequence). The CDR3 reads CASSFGTSGISYEQYF. In DNA, the CDR3 is TGTGCCAGTAGTTTCGGGACTAGCGGGATCTCCTACGAGCAGTACTTC.

V and J are TRBV5-8 and TRBJ2-1, with 9 bases aligning to TRBD2. V shed 6 bases and J 3 bases; nucleotides not matched to a gene: 7. In germline, CDR1 is SGHTS, CDR2 YDEGEE. The CDR3 runs to 15 residues. The CDR3, as DNA: TGTGCCAGCACCGAAAGCGGGAGGAACTACAATGAGCAGTTCTTC. It encodes CASTESGRNYNEQFF.

This clone was seen a single time. The chain is built from TRBV7-2 and TRBJ2-7, with 7 bases that match TRBD2. Germline assignment: CDR1 SGHTA and CDR2 FQGNSA. The CDR3 totals 15 residues. J gave up 2 bases and V 4 bases, and 8 bases lay outside the gene matches. CDR3 in amino acids: CASSWGGTSAYEQYF. Written as DNA, the CDR3 is TGTGCCAGCAGCTGGGGTGGAACTAGCGCCTACGAGCAGTACTTC.

The chain links TRBV28 to TRBJ2-2, with a tentative D call TRBD1 (6 bases). Germline V gives CDR1 MDHEN, CDR2 SYDVKM. CDR3 length: 15 residues. The ends were cut back, 5 bases at V and 4 bases at J, with 14 bases in the middle. CDR3: CASSPGALRTGELFF. CDR3 DNA: TGTGCCAGCAGTCCAGGGGCCCTACGCACCGGGGAGCTGTTTTTT.

This chain connects TRBV6-6 to TRBJ2-7; D might be TRBD1 (6 bases). The ends were cut back, 6 bases at V and 2 bases at J, with 14 bases in the middle. Germline CDR1 reads MNHNY; CDR2 reads SVGAGI (reference sequence). This CDR3 has 14 amino acids. The CDR3 reads CASSTGSTPYEQYF. As DNA, the CDR3 is TGTGCCAGCAGCACAGGGAGTACCCCCTACGAGCAGTACTTC.

The chain combines TRBV7-9 with TRBJ2-7; 7 positions match TRBD2. The CDR3 covers 14 residues. Germline V gene lookup returns CDR1 SEHNR and CDR2 FQNEAQ (reference sequence). Unmatched junction bases numbered 7, after V lost 4 bases and J lost 4 bases. CDR3 sequence: CASSSSGKGYEQYF. The CDR3 coding sequence is TGTGCCAGCAGCTCTAGCGGTAAAGGGTACGAGCAGTACTTC.